This is a list of T cell receptor beta chains from one sample in a study of shared clonotypes between healthy human individuals. Repertoires were generated with immunoSEQ multiplex PCR, while TCRdb's copy carries only in-frame clones and drops some. The table shows fewer than 850,000 clones, with around 90% occurring only once. Input material: memory CD8+ T cells from PBMCs. The receptors come from a man aged 18-30 years in good health. Some clones in this sample may be carry-over from other donors' samples. Both conserved end residues are part of each CDR3. The D gene is left open where the match is weak. Clone size is stated in some rows and not others, as once, few, many or a class when expanded.

CDR3 protein	CDR3 DNA	clone size	V gene	J gene	D gene
CASRMDRVGEQYF	TGTGCCAGCAGGATGGACAGGGTTGGGGAGCAGTACTTC	NA	TRBV28	TRBJ2-7	TRBD1
CASSAVEQYF	TGTGCCAGCAGTGCAGTAGAGCAGTACTTC	NA	TRBV25-1	TRBJ2-7	NA
CASSEIRLSRNSGNTIYF	TGTGCCAGCAGTGAAATAAGGTTATCGAGGAACTCTGGAAACACCATATATTTT	NA	TRBV2	TRBJ1-3	NA
CASSPRQGAYNEQFF	TGTGCCAGTAGTCCGAGACAGGGGGCCTACAATGAGCAGTTCTTC	NA	TRBV19	TRBJ2-1	TRBD1
CAISDDTWDEKLFF	TGTGCCATCAGTGACGACACCTGGGATGAAAAACTGTTTTTT	NA	TRBV10-3	TRBJ1-4	NA
CASSLRLAGNTGELFF	TGTGCCAGCAGCCTTAGACTAGCGGGGAACACCGGGGAGCTGTTTTTT	NA	TRBV9	TRBJ2-2	TRBD2
CAAIQGYNSPLHF	TGTGCCGCCATCCAGGGATATAATTCACCCCTCCACTTT	once	TRBV30	TRBJ1-6	NA
CASSQINQGHEQFF	TGCGCCAGCAGCCAAATAAATCAGGGTCATGAGCAGTTCTTC	NA	TRBV4-1	TRBJ2-1	NA
CASSQRGLGYNEQFF	TGTGCCAGCAGCCAACGGGGGTTGGGTTACAATGAGCAGTTCTTC	NA	TRBV14	TRBJ2-1	NA
CASSTQGLTNTEAFF	TGTGCCAGCAGCACCCAGGGACTTACGAACACTGAAGCTTTCTTT	NA	TRBV9	TRBJ1-1	NA
CAISEPSRGPGYEQYF	TGTGCCATCAGTGAGCCCAGCCGGGGGCCAGGGTACGAGCAGTACTTC	NA	TRBV10-3	TRBJ2-7	NA
CASSLPGQGTYEQYF	TGTGCCAGCAGTTTACCGGGACAGGGAACCTACGAGCAGTACTTC	NA	TRBV28	TRBJ2-7	TRBD1
CASSALNTEAFF	TGTGCCAGCAGTGCCTTGAACACTGAAGCTTTCTTT	once	TRBV5-4	TRBJ1-1	NA
CASSVLDSTYEQYF	TGTGCCAGCAGTGTGCTGGACAGTACCTACGAGCAGTACTTC	NA	TRBV27	TRBJ2-7	NA
CASSQALRTDTQYF	TGCGCCAGCAGCCAAGCCCTCAGAACAGATACGCAGTATTTT	NA	TRBV4-1	TRBJ2-3	NA
CASSEEGREWDTQYF	TGTGCCAGCAGTGAAGAGGGCCGGGAATGGGATACGCAGTATTTT	NA	TRBV6-1	TRBJ2-3	NA
CASTIDRGPSEAFF	TGTGCCAGCACCATAGACAGGGGGCCCTCTGAAGCTTTCTTT	NA	TRBV28	TRBJ1-1	TRBD1